The rows below give T cell receptor beta chains drawn from one sample of a study of shared clonotypes between healthy human individuals. The data were produced by immunoSEQ multiplex PCR, yet TCRdb's version contains in-frame clones alone and is incomplete. This sample has approximately 2,200,000 clones, with roughly 91% found just once. Sample: naive CD8+ T cells from PBMCs. These receptors all stem from a young man in good health. Some clones in this sample may be carry-over from other donors' samples. CDR3s include the opening cysteine and the closing phenylalanine or tryptophan. A D gene is named only where the DNA matches it firmly. Not all rows give a size; the values are once, few, many and, for expanded clones, a class.

CDR3aa: CASSWVRGRSYEQYF; j_gene: TRBJ2-7; abundance: NA; v_gene: TRBV11-1; d_gene: NA
CDR3aa: CASSLGSSVLEQYF; j_gene: TRBJ2-7; abundance: NA; v_gene: TRBV5-6; d_gene: NA
CDR3aa: CASSTPTSGSRNEQFF; j_gene: TRBJ2-1; abundance: NA; v_gene: TRBV2; d_gene: TRBD2
CDR3aa: CASSLLAGGENTGELFF; j_gene: TRBJ2-2; abundance: once; v_gene: TRBV7-3; d_gene: TRBD2
CDR3aa: CASSFKRELQETQYF; j_gene: TRBJ2-5; abundance: NA; v_gene: TRBV13; d_gene: TRBD2
CDR3aa: CASSLVGTGVSEGTNEKLFF; j_gene: TRBJ1-4; abundance: NA; v_gene: TRBV28; d_gene: TRBD1
CDR3aa: CATSRVGTGDARYF; j_gene: TRBJ2-7; abundance: NA; v_gene: TRBV15; d_gene: TRBD1
CDR3aa: CASSPYTSSYEQYF; j_gene: TRBJ2-7; abundance: NA; v_gene: TRBV27; d_gene: NA
CDR3aa: CASSLRDRANQPQHF; j_gene: TRBJ1-5; abundance: NA; v_gene: TRBV28; d_gene: TRBD1
CDR3aa: CASSPTGFSYEQYF; j_gene: TRBJ2-7; abundance: once; v_gene: TRBV5-5; d_gene: TRBD1
CDR3aa: CASSSPGQGSPEQYF; j_gene: TRBJ2-7; abundance: NA; v_gene: TRBV28; d_gene: TRBD1
CDR3aa: CASSRGAGVSYEQYF; j_gene: TRBJ2-7; abundance: NA; v_gene: TRBV27; d_gene: TRBD2
CDR3aa: CASSQRTGDQETQYF; j_gene: TRBJ2-5; abundance: NA; v_gene: TRBV4-1; d_gene: TRBD1
CDR3aa: CASSQGRAYEQYF; j_gene: TRBJ2-7; abundance: NA; v_gene: TRBV4-3; d_gene: NA
CDR3aa: CASRELAGVQETQYF; j_gene: TRBJ2-5; abundance: NA; v_gene: TRBV2; d_gene: TRBD2
CDR3aa: CASRAGYEQYF; j_gene: TRBJ2-7; abundance: NA; v_gene: TRBV7-2; d_gene: NA
CDR3aa: CASSLSGSMGEQYF; j_gene: TRBJ2-7; abundance: NA; v_gene: TRBV27; d_gene: TRBD2
CDR3aa: CASSAAASALYEQYF; j_gene: TRBJ2-7; abundance: once; v_gene: TRBV7-8; d_gene: NA
CDR3aa: CASRSGTASYGYTF; j_gene: TRBJ1-2; abundance: NA; v_gene: TRBV27; d_gene: TRBD1
CDR3aa: CASSFIGPAYEQYF; j_gene: TRBJ2-7; abundance: NA; v_gene: TRBV27; d_gene: NA
CDR3aa: CATSSDVGSNQPQHF; j_gene: TRBJ1-5; abundance: NA; v_gene: TRBV15; d_gene: NA
CDR3aa: CASSLGQINTLNYEQYF; j_gene: TRBJ2-7; abundance: NA; v_gene: TRBV7-9; d_gene: NA
CDR3aa: CSVGTSGVQETQYF; j_gene: TRBJ2-5; abundance: NA; v_gene: TRBV29-1; d_gene: TRBD2
CDR3aa: CASSFQYPGTEAFF; j_gene: TRBJ1-1; abundance: NA; v_gene: TRBV27; d_gene: NA
CDR3aa: CASSARDSNEKLFF; j_gene: TRBJ1-4; abundance: few; v_gene: TRBV9; d_gene: TRBD1
CDR3aa: CASSGMKTSGRGYEQYF; j_gene: TRBJ2-7; abundance: NA; v_gene: TRBV2; d_gene: TRBD2
CDR3aa: CASSFGRDTEAFF; j_gene: TRBJ1-1; abundance: few; v_gene: TRBV7-9; d_gene: NA
CDR3aa: CASSPGTDNQPQHF; j_gene: TRBJ1-5; abundance: NA; v_gene: TRBV28; d_gene: TRBD1
CDR3aa: CASREETGGIYEQYF; j_gene: TRBJ2-7; abundance: NA; v_gene: TRBV7-8; d_gene: TRBD1
CDR3aa: CASSIGLAGYEQYF; j_gene: TRBJ2-7; abundance: NA; v_gene: TRBV19; d_gene: TRBD2
CDR3aa: CSAREALEQYF; j_gene: TRBJ2-7; abundance: once; v_gene: TRBV20-1; d_gene: NA
CDR3aa: CASRAAQETQYF; j_gene: TRBJ2-5; abundance: NA; v_gene: TRBV11-2; d_gene: NA
CDR3aa: CASSPDGYEQYF; j_gene: TRBJ2-7; abundance: NA; v_gene: TRBV9; d_gene: NA
CDR3aa: CASSYSSGRADTQYF; j_gene: TRBJ2-3; abundance: NA; v_gene: TRBV6-6; d_gene: TRBD2
CDR3aa: CASSMEGYQETQYF; j_gene: TRBJ2-5; abundance: NA; v_gene: TRBV5-1; d_gene: NA
CDR3aa: CASSSSTSAYTDTQYF; j_gene: TRBJ2-3; abundance: NA; v_gene: TRBV28; d_gene: TRBD2
CDR3aa: CASSLRTSGIRTDTQYF; j_gene: TRBJ2-3; abundance: NA; v_gene: TRBV28; d_gene: TRBD2
CDR3aa: CASSVPPLGGEGSTGELFF; j_gene: TRBJ2-2; abundance: NA; v_gene: TRBV9; d_gene: NA
CDR3aa: CASSISRGSYEKLFF; j_gene: TRBJ1-4; abundance: once; v_gene: TRBV19; d_gene: NA
CDR3aa: CASSHRDRASGEQYF; j_gene: TRBJ2-7; abundance: NA; v_gene: TRBV18; d_gene: TRBD1
CDR3aa: CASSDPAGMNTEAFF; j_gene: TRBJ1-1; abundance: once; v_gene: TRBV2; d_gene: NA
CDR3aa: CAWSWGTGHTEAFF; j_gene: TRBJ1-1; abundance: NA; v_gene: TRBV30; d_gene: NA
CDR3aa: CASSKFGNRDTGELFF; j_gene: TRBJ2-2; abundance: NA; v_gene: TRBV7-9; d_gene: NA
CDR3aa: CASRWTSGLTTDTQYF; j_gene: TRBJ2-3; abundance: NA; v_gene: TRBV11-2; d_gene: NA
CDR3aa: CASSWGTSAGETQYF; j_gene: TRBJ2-5; abundance: NA; v_gene: TRBV27; d_gene: TRBD2
CDR3aa: CASSLVDRGSTDTQYF; j_gene: TRBJ2-3; abundance: NA; v_gene: TRBV28; d_gene: TRBD1
CDR3aa: CASSFQTSGRGEQFF; j_gene: TRBJ2-1; abundance: NA; v_gene: TRBV27; d_gene: TRBD2
CDR3aa: CASSFIAGPYNEQFF; j_gene: TRBJ2-1; abundance: NA; v_gene: TRBV5-6; d_gene: TRBD2
CDR3aa: CASSLLGQGVDEQYF; j_gene: TRBJ2-7; abundance: NA; v_gene: TRBV5-1; d_gene: TRBD1
CDR3aa: CSVVQSNTGELFF; j_gene: TRBJ2-2; abundance: NA; v_gene: TRBV29-1; d_gene: NA
CDR3aa: CASSEGGGEQFF; j_gene: TRBJ2-1; abundance: NA; v_gene: TRBV9; d_gene: NA
CDR3aa: CASSSGQNQETQYF; j_gene: TRBJ2-5; abundance: NA; v_gene: TRBV5-8; d_gene: TRBD1
CDR3aa: CASSYSHEQYF; j_gene: TRBJ2-7; abundance: NA; v_gene: TRBV6-6; d_gene: NA
CDR3aa: CASSFAGEGTDTQYF; j_gene: TRBJ2-3; abundance: NA; v_gene: TRBV5-4; d_gene: TRBD2